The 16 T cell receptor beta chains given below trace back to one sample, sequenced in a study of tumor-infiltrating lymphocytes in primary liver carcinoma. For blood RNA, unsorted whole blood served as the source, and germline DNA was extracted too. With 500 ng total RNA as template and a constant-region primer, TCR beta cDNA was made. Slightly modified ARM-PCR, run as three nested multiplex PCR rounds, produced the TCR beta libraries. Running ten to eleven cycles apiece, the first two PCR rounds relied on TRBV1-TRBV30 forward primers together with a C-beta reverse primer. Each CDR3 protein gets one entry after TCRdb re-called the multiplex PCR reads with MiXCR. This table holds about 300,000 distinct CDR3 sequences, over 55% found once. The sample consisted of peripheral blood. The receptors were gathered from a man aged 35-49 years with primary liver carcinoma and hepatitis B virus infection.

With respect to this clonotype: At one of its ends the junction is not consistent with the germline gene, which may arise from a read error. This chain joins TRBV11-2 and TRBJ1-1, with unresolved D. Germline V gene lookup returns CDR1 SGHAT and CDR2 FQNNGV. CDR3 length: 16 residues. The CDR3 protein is CGSSSRADGSNTEAFF. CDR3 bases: TGTGGCAGCAGCTCCCGCGCGGACGGATCTAACACTGAAGCCTTCTTT.

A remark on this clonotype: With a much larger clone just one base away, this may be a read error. The CDR3 here is CAGSRVSYEQYF. CDR3 sequence (DNA): TGTGCCGGCAGTCGAGTGTCCTACGAGCAGTACTTC. The chain has TRBV12-3 or TRBV12-4 and TRBJ2-7; no definite D call. CDR3 length: 12 residues.

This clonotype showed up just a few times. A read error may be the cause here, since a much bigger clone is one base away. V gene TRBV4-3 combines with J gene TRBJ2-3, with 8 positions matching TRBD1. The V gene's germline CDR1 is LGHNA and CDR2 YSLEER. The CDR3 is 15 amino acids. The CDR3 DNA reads TGCGCCAGCAGCCAAGATGACAGGGGAGTAGATATGCAGTATTTT. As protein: CASSQDDRGVDMQYF.

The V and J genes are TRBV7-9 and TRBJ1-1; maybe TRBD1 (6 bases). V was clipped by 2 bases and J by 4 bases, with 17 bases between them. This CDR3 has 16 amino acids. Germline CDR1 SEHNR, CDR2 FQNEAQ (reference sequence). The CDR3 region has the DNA TGTGCCAGCAGCTTATCAGGTTCCGACAGGCGCACTGAAGCTTTCTTT. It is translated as CASSLSGSDRRTEAFF.

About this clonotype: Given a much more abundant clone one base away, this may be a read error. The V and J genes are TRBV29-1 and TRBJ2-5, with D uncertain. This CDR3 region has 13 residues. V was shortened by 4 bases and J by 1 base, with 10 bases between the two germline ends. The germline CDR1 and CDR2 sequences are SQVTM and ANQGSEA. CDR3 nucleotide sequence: TGCAGCGTTGGGGGTACCCCCCAAGAGACCCAGTACTTC. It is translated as CSVGGTPQETQYF. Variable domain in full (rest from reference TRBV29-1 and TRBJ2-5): SAVISQKPSRDICQRGTSLTIQCQVDSQVTMMFWYRQQPGQSLTLIATANQGSEATYESGFVIDKFPISRPNLTFSTLTVSNMSPEDSSIYLCSVGGTPQETQYFGPGTRLLVL.

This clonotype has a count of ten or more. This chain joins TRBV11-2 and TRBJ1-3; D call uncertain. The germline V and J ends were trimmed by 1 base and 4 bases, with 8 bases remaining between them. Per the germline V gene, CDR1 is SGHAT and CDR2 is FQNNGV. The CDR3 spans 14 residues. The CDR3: CASSLVQAGNTIYF. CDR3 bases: TGTGCCAGCAGCTTAGTTCAGGCGGGAAACACCATATATTTT.

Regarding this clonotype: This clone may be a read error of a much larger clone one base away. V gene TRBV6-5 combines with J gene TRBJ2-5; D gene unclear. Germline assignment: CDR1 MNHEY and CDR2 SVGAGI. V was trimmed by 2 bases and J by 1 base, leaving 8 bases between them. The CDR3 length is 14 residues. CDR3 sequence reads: CASSYGIAQETQYF. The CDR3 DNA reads TGTGCCAGCAGTTACGGGATAGCCCAAGAGACCCAGTACTTC.

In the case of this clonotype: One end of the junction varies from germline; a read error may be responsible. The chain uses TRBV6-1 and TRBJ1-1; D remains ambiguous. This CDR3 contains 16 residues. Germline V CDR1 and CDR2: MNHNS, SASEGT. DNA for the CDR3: TGTACCAGCAGTGTCCCCAACCGGGGTCCGAACACTGAGGCTTTCTTT. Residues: CTSSVPNRGPNTEAFF.

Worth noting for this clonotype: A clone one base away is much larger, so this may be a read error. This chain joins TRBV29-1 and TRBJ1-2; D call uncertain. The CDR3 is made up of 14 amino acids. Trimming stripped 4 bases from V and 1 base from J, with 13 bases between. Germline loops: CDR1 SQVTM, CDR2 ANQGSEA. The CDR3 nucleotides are TGCAGCGTTGCGAGGCAGGACCTTAACTATGGCTACACCTTC. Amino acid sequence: CSVARQDLNYGYTF.

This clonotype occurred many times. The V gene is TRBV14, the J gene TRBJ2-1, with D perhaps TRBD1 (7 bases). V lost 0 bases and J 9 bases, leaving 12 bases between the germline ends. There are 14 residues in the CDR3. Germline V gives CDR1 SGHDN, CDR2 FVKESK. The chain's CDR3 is CASSQDWRGREQFF. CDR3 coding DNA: TGTGCCAGCAGCCAAGATTGGAGGGGGCGTGAGCAGTTCTTC.

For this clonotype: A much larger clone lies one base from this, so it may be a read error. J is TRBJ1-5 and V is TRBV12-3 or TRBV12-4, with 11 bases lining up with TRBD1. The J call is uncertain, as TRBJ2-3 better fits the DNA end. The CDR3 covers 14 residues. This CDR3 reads CASTGTGGGQPQYF. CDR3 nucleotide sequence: TGTGCCAGCACCGGGACAGGGGGGGGTCAGCCCCAGTATTTT.

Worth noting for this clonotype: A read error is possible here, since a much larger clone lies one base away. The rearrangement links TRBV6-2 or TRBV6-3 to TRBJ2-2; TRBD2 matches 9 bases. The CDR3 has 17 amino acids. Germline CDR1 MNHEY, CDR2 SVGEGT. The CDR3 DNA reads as TGTACCAGCAGTACAGATATAGCGGGAGAGGAGACCGGGGAGCTGTTTTTT. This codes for CTSSTDIAGEETGELFF.

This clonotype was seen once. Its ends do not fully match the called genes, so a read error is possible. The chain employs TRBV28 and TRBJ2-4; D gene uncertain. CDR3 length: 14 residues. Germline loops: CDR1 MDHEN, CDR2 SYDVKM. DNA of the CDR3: TGTGTCAGCAGTTTGGGTCGCCCCGCTGACGTTCAGTACTTC. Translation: CVSSLGRPADVQYF.

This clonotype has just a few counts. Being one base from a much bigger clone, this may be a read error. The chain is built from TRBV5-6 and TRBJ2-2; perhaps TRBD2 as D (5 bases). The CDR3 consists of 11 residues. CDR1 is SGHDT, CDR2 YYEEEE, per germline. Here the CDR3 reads CASRGPGELSF. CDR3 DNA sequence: TGTGCCAGCAGAGGTCCCGGGGAGCTGTCTTTT.

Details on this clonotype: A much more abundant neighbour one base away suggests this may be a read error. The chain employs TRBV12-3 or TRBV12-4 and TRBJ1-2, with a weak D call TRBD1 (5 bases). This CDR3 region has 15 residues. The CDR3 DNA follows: TGTGCCAGCAGTTTGTCGTTGGGGCAGGGCTATGGCTGCACCTTC. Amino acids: CASSLSLGQGYGCTF.

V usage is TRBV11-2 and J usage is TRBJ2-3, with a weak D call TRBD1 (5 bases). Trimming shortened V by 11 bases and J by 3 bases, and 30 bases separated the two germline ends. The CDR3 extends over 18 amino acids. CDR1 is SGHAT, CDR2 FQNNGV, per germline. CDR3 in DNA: TGTGCCTGCAACTCGTATCAGCGACAGTTCCACCCGACAGATACGCAGTATTTT. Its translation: CACNSYQRQFHPTDTQYF.